The rows below give T cell receptor beta chains drawn from one sample of a study of metastatic and nonmetastatic thyroid tumors. Via MiXCR, TCRdb re-called the PCR reads. The sample carries some 27,000 clones, approximately 3.7% recorded once. Sequenced input: blood. The receptors shown here come from a male donor with papillary thyroid cancer or a benign thyroid nodule (not recorded which). Some clones in this sample may be carry-over from other donors' samples. Each CDR3 is given with its conserved first and last residue. D genes are given only for firm matches. Expanded clones get a size class; other rows say once, few or many, or leave the size out.

clone size	V gene	D gene	J gene	CDR3 DNA	CDR3 protein
many	TRBV10-2	.	TRBJ1-4	TGCGCCAGCAGTGAGGGGCAGCCTGCAACTAATGAAAAACTGTTTTTT	CASSEGQPATNEKLFF
many	TRBV18	.	TRBJ2-7	TGTGCCAGCTCACCGCCCGGGGCCTACGAGCAGTACTTC	CASSPPGAYEQYF
.	TRBV28	TRBD1	TRBJ2-3	TGTGCCAACAGTTTATGGGGAACTGGACAGGGGAGAACAGATACGCAGTATTTT	CANSLWGTGQGRTDTQYF
many	TRBV20-1	.	TRBJ1-2	TGCAGTGCTAGATCCCTCGCGGGGGGGAATGGCTACACCTTC	CSARSLAGGNGYTF
many	TRBV10-3	.	TRBJ2-7	TGTGCCATCAGCCCTCAGGGGGGGCGCTCCTACGAGCAGTACTTC	CAISPQGGRSYEQYF
many	TRBV4-1	.	TRBJ2-6	TGCGCCAGCAGCCAAGTACCGACTGGGGCCAACGTCCTGACTTTC	CASSQVPTGANVLTF
few	TRBV6-1	.	TRBJ1-2	TGTGCCAGCATTCAACGCCTTGGTGGGGCTGGATACACCTTC	CASIQRLGGAGYTF
many	TRBV20-1	.	TRBJ1-1	TGCAGTGCTAGGGGGAAATGGAACACTGAAGCTTTCTTT	CSARGKWNTEAFF
many	TRBV20-1	.	TRBJ1-5	TGCAGTGCTGCCGGGACGGAGAGAGGTGGTCAGCCCCAGCATTTT	CSAAGTERGGQPQHF
few	TRBV6-9	.	TRBJ2-7	TGTGCCAGCAGTTACGGTGGAGGGGCGAGCTACGAGCAGTACTTC	CASSYGGGASYEQYF
.	TRBV6-2/TRBV6-3	.	TRBJ2-7	TGTGCCAGCAGCCCGTCGGGGTTCCAATCCGGCGAGCAGTACTTC	CASSPSGFQSGEQYF
.	TRBV12-3/TRBV12-4	.	TRBJ1-4	TGTGCCAGCACAAGGGACCCATTAGGAAATGACAAACTGTTTTTT	CASTRDPLGNDKLFF
many	TRBV9	TRBD1	TRBJ1-5	TGTGCCAGCAGCGCAGGGACAGGGAGGAATCAGCCCCAGCATTTT	CASSAGTGRNQPQHF
.	TRBV6-9	TRBD2	TRBJ2-5	TGTGCCAGCATTTCGGGGGGATTTGGGACCCATTACTTC	CASISGGFGTHYF
once	TRBV27	TRBD2	TRBJ2-1	TGTGCCAGCAGTTTTTTGGGACTAAGAGGTAACAATGAGCAGTTCTTC	CASSFLGLRGNNEQFF
.	TRBV30	TRBD1	TRBJ1-6	TGTGCCTGGAGTGGCCGGGACAGGGAGAGGTCCTATAATTCACCCCTCCACTTT	CAWSGRDRERSYNSPLHF
medium-sized	TRBV19	TRBD1	TRBJ2-7	TGTGCCAGTAGTCACAGGGGTCAAACCTACGAGCAGTACTTC	CASSHRGQTYEQYF
.	TRBV29-1	TRBD2	TRBJ2-6	TGCACCGTTGGGGGAGGGGCTGAGGCGAACGTCCTGACTTTC	CTVGGGAEANVLTF
many	TRBV19	TRBD2	TRBJ2-1	TGTGCCAGTAGTGACTCCGGGACTAACAATGAGCAGTTCTTC	CASSDSGTNNEQFF
few	TRBV19	.	TRBJ2-5	TGTGCCAGTAGTATAAGGGGGGGGGAGAGAGCAGTGACGGAAGAGGCCCAGTACTTC	CASSIRGGERAVTEEAQYF
.	TRBV19	TRBD2	TRBJ2-5	TGTGCCAGTAGTGATAGCGGGCGGGTCGATACCCAGTACTTC	CASSDSGRVDTQYF
medium-sized	TRBV6-2/TRBV6-3	.	TRBJ1-2	TGTGCCAGCAGTCCGATCCGGGACACGAACTATGGCTACACCTTC	CASSPIRDTNYGYTF
few	TRBV6-1	TRBD1	TRBJ2-7	TGTGCCACCGGAACCGACAGGGGGAATTCAGGGCAGTACTTC	CATGTDRGNSGQYF
medium-sized	TRBV6-4	TRBD1	TRBJ2-3	TGTGCCAGCAGTGACTCGACAGGGGGCGCAGATACGCAGTATTTT	CASSDSTGGADTQYF
few	TRBV6-1	.	TRBJ2-1	TGTGCCAGCAGTGAACCCTCAGGGCTCGATGAGCAGTTCTTC	CASSEPSGLDEQFF
many	TRBV5-8	.	TRBJ2-2	TGTGCCAGCAGCTCCCAGATTCTCGGGGAGCTGTTTTTT	CASSSQILGELFF
few	TRBV6-5	.	TRBJ2-3	TGTGCCAGCAGTTACTCGAGCGGATCTAGCACAGATACGCAGTATTTT	CASSYSSGSSTDTQYF
many	TRBV25-1	TRBD2	TRBJ2-7	TGTGCCAGCAGTGGCCCAAGCGGGCTAGCGGACAACTACGAGCAGTACTTC	CASSGPSGLADNYEQYF
.	TRBV27	.	TRBJ2-7	TGTTCCAGCAGATCCGGACATAACCCGGCCTACGAGCAGTACTTC	CSSRSGHNPAYEQYF
few	TRBV5-1	.	TRBJ1-3	TGCGCCAGCAGCTTGGCGTCAGCAGGAAACACCATATATTTT	CASSLASAGNTIYF
medium-sized	TRBV20-1	.	TRBJ2-7	TGCAGTGCCCAGGTGGTCCACGAGCAGTACTTC	CSAQVVHEQYF
few	TRBV6-1	.	TRBJ2-7	TGTGCCAGCAGCCACTTTAAACCGGGCATCAACGAGCAGTACTTC	CASSHFKPGINEQYF
.	TRBV4-2	TRBD2	TRBJ2-7	TGTGCCAGCAGCCAAGCTATAGCGGGAGGCGACGAGCAGTACTTC	CASSQAIAGGDEQYF
.	TRBV5-1	TRBD1	TRBJ2-1	TGCGCCAGCAGCTTGGGACAGGGGGACTACAATGAGCACTTCTTC	CASSLGQGDYNEHFF
few	TRBV28	.	TRBJ1-2	TGTGCCAGCAGTTTGGGAGTTTTAGGTTATGGCTACACCTTC	CASSLGVLGYGYTF
many	TRBV25-1	.	TRBJ2-5	TGTGCCAGCAGTGAATACCCGGTCCGTTCTGGCCAAGAGACCCAGTACTTC	CASSEYPVRSGQETQYF
few	TRBV6-1	.	TRBJ1-6	TGTGCCAGCAGTAGCCCTGAAAATTCACCCCTCCACTTT	CASSSPENSPLHF
few	TRBV6-2/TRBV6-3	.	TRBJ2-1	TGTGCCAGCAGTTACTCGAGGGTCTACAATGAGCAGTTCTTC	CASSYSRVYNEQFF
medium-sized	TRBV12-3/TRBV12-4	.	TRBJ2-2	TGTGCCAGCAGTCCAGGGAATACCGGGGAGCTGTTTTTT	CASSPGNTGELFF
many	TRBV20-1	.	TRBJ1-3	TGCAGTGCTAGGACTCCCGTTGGGACTTCTGGAAACACCATATATTTT	CSARTPVGTSGNTIYF
.	TRBV24-1	TRBD1	TRBJ2-6	TGTGCCACCAGTGTGTCCCCTGGACAGGGTAATGGGGCCAACGTCCTGACTTTC	CATSVSPGQGNGANVLTF
medium-sized	TRBV6-5	.	TRBJ1-1	TGTGCCAGCAGTTACTCGCTAAGCTCGCTCGCTGAAGCTTTCTTT	CASSYSLSSLAEAFF
many	TRBV19	TRBD1	TRBJ2-1	TGTGCCAGTAGTACCGGGACAGGGGGTATGTACAATGAGCAGTTCTTC	CASSTGTGGMYNEQFF
medium-sized	TRBV28	.	TRBJ1-2	TGTGCCACCCAACTCCCACGGGGGGCAGGCTTTGGCTACACCTTC	CATQLPRGAGFGYTF
.	TRBV28	.	TRBJ2-3	TGTGCCAGCAGCGACAGGACAGTTACAGACACGGAGTATTTT	CASSDRTVTDTEYF
few	TRBV6-1	.	TRBJ1-1	TGTGCCAGCACGGACAGAATGAACACTGAAGCTTTCTTT	CASTDRMNTEAFF
many	TRBV3-1	.	TRBJ2-4	TGTGCCAGCAGCCAAGCTAGGCCCGATGGGGCCAAAAACATTCAGTACTTC	CASSQARPDGAKNIQYF
.	TRBV7-8	.	TRBJ2-1	TGTGCCAGCAGCTTCCTGGGGGGGCCCAATGGGCAGTTCTTC	CASSFLGGPNGQFF
medium-sized	TRBV27	.	TRBJ2-1	TGTGCCAGCAGTTTAGGGGGTACCTACAATGAGCAGTTCTTC	CASSLGGTYNEQFF
.	TRBV28	.	TRBJ1-5	TGTGCCAGCAGATTCGCGGCTTACGGCAAGCAGGCCCAGCATTTT	CASRFAAYGKQAQHF